Presented here are 9 T cell receptor beta chains from one specimen sequenced in a study of CD8 T cells in ankylosing spondylitis. TCRdb independently ran MiXCR on the 5' RACE reads; one entry per CDR3 protein. The table lists more than 25,000 distinct CDR3 sequences, approximately 15% of them singletons. The sample comprised blood. The source is a male donor with ankylosing spondylitis or in good health (not recorded which).

This clonotype has only a few counts. The J gene is TRBJ2-1, the V gene TRBV20-1, with 13 nucleotides matching TRBD2. The CDR3 length is 16 residues. CDR1 and CDR2 from the germline V gene are DFQATT and SNEGSKA (reference sequence). J was trimmed by 7 bases and V by 2 bases; bases with no gene match: 8. The CDR3, as DNA: TGCAGTGCTAGAAATTTCCTACTAGCGGGAGGGAATGAGCAGTTCTTC. Its translation is CSARNFLLAGGNEQFF.

This clonotype was seen more than once but under ten times. The V and J genes are TRBV7-3 and TRBJ2-2; 8 bases map to TRBD2. The CDR3 sequence is 17 residues long. V lost 6 bases to trimming and J lost 4 bases; unmatched junction nucleotides: 13. Germline values: CDR1 SGHTA, CDR2 FQGTGA. CDR3 region: CASRGIRREEITGELFF. DNA of the CDR3: TGTGCCAGCAGAGGAATACGGCGGGAGGAAATCACCGGGGAGCTGTTTTTT.

As regards this clonotype: At one of its ends the junction is not consistent with the germline gene, which may arise from a read error. This chain connects TRBV7-7 to TRBJ2-2, with TRBD1 as a possible D gene (6 bases). The CDR3 contains 15 residues. CDR1 SSHAT and CDR2 FNYEAQ come from the germline V gene (reference sequence). CDR3 sequence reads: CASSATGPDTGELFF. The CDR3 bases are TGTGCTAGCAGCGCCACAGGGCCGGACACCGGGGAGCTGTTTTTT.

This clonotype has just a few counts. The chain joins TRBV4-3 to TRBJ2-3; no clear D gene. Germline V gives CDR1 LGHNA, CDR2 YSLEER. The CDR3 totals 14 residues. V was shortened by 4 bases and J by 2 bases, with 10 bases between the two germline ends. CDR3: CASSRSTHTDTQYF. The CDR3 nucleotides read TGCGCCAGCAGCCGGTCTACCCACACAGATACGCAGTATTTT.

This clonotype appeared a few times. The V and J genes are TRBV28 and TRBJ2-7; D ambiguous. Germline CDR1 MDHEN, CDR2 SYDVKM. V was trimmed by 3 bases and J by 5 bases, leaving 14 bases between them. This CDR3 has 14 residues. In DNA form, the CDR3 reads TGTGCCAGCAGTTTTCCAGGCCAGGTGAACGAGCAGTACTTC. Translation gives CASSFPGQVNEQYF.

This sequence joins TRBV5-4 and TRBJ2-1; 9 bases are a match to TRBD2. The CDR3 contains 14 residues. The germline CDR1 and CDR2 sequences are SGHNT and YYREEE (reference sequence). Trimming at V came to 2 bases and at J to 10 bases, leaving 7 bases not matched to a gene. DNA for the CDR3: TGTGCCAGCAGCTTTCCTAGCGGGGCGAAAGAGCAGTTCTTC. It codes for CASSFPSGAKEQFF.

This chain connects TRBV7-3 to TRBJ2-2; D unclear. V dropped 0 bases and J dropped 3 bases, with 5 bases sitting between them. The CDR3 length is 14 residues. Germline V CDR1 and CDR2: SGHTA, FQGTGA. The DNA of the CDR3 is TGTGCCAGCAGCTTAACGACGGACACCGGGGAGCTGTTTTTT. Its translation is CASSLTTDTGELFF.

This clonotype was seen more than once but under ten times. The chain joins TRBV29-1 to TRBJ2-1, with D hard to call. In germline, CDR1 is SQVTM, CDR2 ANQGSEA. Trimming pared 5 bases from V and 12 bases from J, leaving 11 bases between. The CDR3 runs 10 residues. The CDR3 is CSVQRNGQFF. The DNA of the CDR3 is TGCAGCGTTCAGAGGAACGGGCAGTTCTTC.

The chain joins TRBV5-1 to TRBJ2-2, with no clear D. V lost 4 bases to trimming and J lost 0 bases, with 10 bases between them. Germline CDR1 is SGHRS and CDR2 is YFSETQ. The CDR3 runs 15 residues. The CDR3, as DNA: TGCGCCAGCAGCCCCACGAGCGCGAACACCGGGGAGCTGTTTTTT. Translated: CASSPTSANTGELFF.